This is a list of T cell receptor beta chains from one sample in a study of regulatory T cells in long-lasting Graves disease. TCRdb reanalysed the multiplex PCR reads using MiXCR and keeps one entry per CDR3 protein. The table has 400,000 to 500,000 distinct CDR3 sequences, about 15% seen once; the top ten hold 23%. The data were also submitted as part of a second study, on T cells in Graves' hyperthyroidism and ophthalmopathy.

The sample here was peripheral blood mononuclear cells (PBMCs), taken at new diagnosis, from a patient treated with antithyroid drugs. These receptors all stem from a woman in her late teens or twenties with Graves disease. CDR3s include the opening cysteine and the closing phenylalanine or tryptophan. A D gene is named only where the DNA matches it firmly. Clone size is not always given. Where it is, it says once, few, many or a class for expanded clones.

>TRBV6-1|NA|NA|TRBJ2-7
TGTGCCAGCAGTGCCAGAGGGGGAGGGCCATACGAGCAGTACTTC
CASSARGGGPYEQYF
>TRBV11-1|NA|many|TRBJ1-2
TGTGCCAGCAGCTTAGTGCCGGCAGGGACCGGCTACACCTTC
CASSLVPAGTGYTF
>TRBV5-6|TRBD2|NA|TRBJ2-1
TGTGCCAGCAGCTTGGCTCCGGGACGGATGGGACTAGCGGGTTACAATGAGCAGTTCTTC
CASSLAPGRMGLAGYNEQFF
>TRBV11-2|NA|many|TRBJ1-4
TGTGCCAGCAGCCGCGGTAGTTCCCCCAGGTTGGTGTTTTTT
CASSRGSSPRLVFF
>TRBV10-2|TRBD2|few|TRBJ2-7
TGCGCCAGCAGTGAGGTGGGTGTAGCGGGAGTTGCCTACGAGCAGTACTTC
CASSEVGVAGVAYEQYF
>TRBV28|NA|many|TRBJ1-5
TGTGCCAGCAGTTCACCCGCTTCGGGGCAGCCCCAGCATTTT
CASSSPASGQPQHF
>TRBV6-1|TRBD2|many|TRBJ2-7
TGTGCCAGCAGTCCTGCCGGGACTAGCGGGAACTACGAGCAGTACTTC
CASSPAGTSGNYEQYF
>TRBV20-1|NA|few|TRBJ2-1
TGCAGTGCTAGGGTTTTATACGAGCAGTTCTTC
CSARVLYEQFF
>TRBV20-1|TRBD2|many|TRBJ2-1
TGCAGTGCTAGAGTTAGCGGGGGCACCTACAATGAGCAGTTCTTC
CSARVSGGTYNEQFF
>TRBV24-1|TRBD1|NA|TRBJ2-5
TGTGCCACCAGTGACGGACAGGGGATGTTAGAGACCCAGTGCTTC
CATSDGQGMLETQCF
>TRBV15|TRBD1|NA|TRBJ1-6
TGTGCCACCAGCAACGACAGGGGTAGGGATTCACCCCTCCACTTT
CATSNDRGRDSPLHF
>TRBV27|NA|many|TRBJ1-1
TGTGCCAGCAGTTTAAGGGTTTTGAACACTGAAGCTTTCTTT
CASSLRVLNTEAFF
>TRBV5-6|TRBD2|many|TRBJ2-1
TGTGCCAGCAGCCGACTAGCGGCCAATGAGCAGTTCTTC
CASSRLAANEQFF